This is a list of T cell receptor beta chains from one sample in a study of molecular identifiers for immune sequencing clone quantification. TCRdb reprocessed the PCR reads with MiXCR, giving one entry per CDR3 protein. The data show about 510,000 distinct CDR3 sequences, approximately 25% seen once. Source material: naive CD8+ T cells from blood, with Jurkat cell RNA spiked in. The origin of the receptors is a human donor in good health. Some libraries in this study had Jurkat cell RNA spiked in. Each CDR3 is given without its conserved first and last residue. A D gene is named only where the DNA matches it firmly.

V	J	D	CDR3
TRBV13	TRBJ2-3	NA	ASSLAGEYTDTRY
TRBV4-3	TRBJ1-2	NA	ASSQDSRVYGYT
TRBV12-3/TRBV12-4	TRBJ2-3	TRBD2	ASSLAGAGADTQY
TRBV13	TRBJ1-1	NA	ASSSRPGTEAF
TRBV12-3/TRBV12-4	TRBJ1-1	NA	ASSLVEGQLSTEAF
TRBV28	TRBJ1-3	TRBD1	ASRPTGGIGNTIY
TRBV5-8	TRBJ2-5	TRBD1	ASSLGTGGLQETQY
TRBV29-1	TRBJ2-2	NA	SVGGGNTGELF
TRBV7-2	TRBJ2-3	TRBD2	ASSMGLAGTSTDTQY
TRBV9	TRBJ2-7	NA	ASSGMQVISYEQY
TRBV5-8	TRBJ2-7	NA	ASSLGLESYEQY
TRBV19	TRBJ2-2	TRBD2	ASSLEGASGIAGELF
TRBV6-2/TRBV6-3	TRBJ1-1	NA	ASKQRGTNTEAF
TRBV12-3/TRBV12-4	TRBJ2-1	NA	ASIGGDIEQF
TRBV6-2/TRBV6-3	TRBJ2-7	NA	ASSYPVYEQY
TRBV29-1	TRBJ2-7	TRBD1	SDRDRDYEQY
TRBV4-1	TRBJ2-3	TRBD2	ASSLLAGGVDTQY
TRBV20-1	TRBJ1-5	NA	SARGGRETGRPQH
TRBV7-9	TRBJ1-1	TRBD1	ASSSWTGSDTEAF
TRBV7-9	TRBJ1-1	NA	ASSPGQGGLNTEAF
TRBV28	TRBJ2-5	TRBD1	ASSLDRGGETQY
TRBV20-1	TRBJ2-3	NA	SAKTGLRTDTQY
TRBV5-6	TRBJ1-3	NA	ASSLWAGNTIY
TRBV7-2	TRBJ2-5	NA	ASSLSQDRETQY
TRBV20-1	TRBJ2-6	TRBD1	SASERRTGFPGANVLT